These 2 T cell receptor beta chains originate from one sample sequenced in a study of cytomegalovirus exposure and HLA in healthy donors (dated by TCRdb to the late 2010s). The library relied on the immunoSEQ multiplex PCR assay. For the multiplex PCR, a mixture combining 60 forward primers for TCR Vbeta segments and 13 reverse primers for TCR Jbeta segments was used. Held by TCRdb, this immuneACCESS table contains in-frame sequences only and omits some clones. Under half of the omission traces to an unresolved V gene where checked; the cause of the rest is unknown. Here the sample has 130,000 to 150,000 clones; roughly 76% occur a single time. The top ten constitute about 3.8% of the sample. The sequenced sample was PBMCs. The receptors originated from a man between 18 and 35 years old in good health and CMV-seronegative.

There are a few counts of this clone. V gene TRBV5-1 combines with J gene TRBJ2-3; 7 bases align to TRBD2. The CDR3 loop spans 14 amino acids. Per germline, CDR1 SGHRS and CDR2 YFSETQ. J was trimmed by 2 bases and V by 3 bases; bases with no gene match: 3. The CDR3 region is CASSWGTNTDTQYF. DNA for the CDR3: TGCGCCAGCAGCTGGGGGACTAACACAGATACGCAGTATTTT.

The genes are TRBV28 and TRBJ2-7; maybe TRBD1 (6 bases). The CDR3 spans 17 residues. CDR1 and CDR2 from the germline V gene are MDHEN and SYDVKM. The V end was cut by 0 bases, the J end by 0 bases, with 15 bases between. CDR3 loop: CASSLWKGGVGSYEQYF. Written as DNA, the CDR3 is TGTGCCAGCAGTTTATGGAAAGGGGGAGTGGGCTCCTACGAGCAGTACTTC.